This TCR beta chain was observed in a study of cytomegalovirus exposure and HLA in healthy donors. At the level of the study: Within an early data release were tens of millions of unique TCRs drawn from HLA-typed donors.

About this clone: Its target is not known.

PCR was performed using 60 Vbeta and 13 Jbeta primers. The protocol was immunoSEQ multiplex PCR, while the TCRdb copy is restricted to in-frame clones and leaves out a portion. Of over 150,000 clones listed, about four fifths are singletons. Overall study findings and caveats: In terms of immune exposure information, only CMV serostatus was available. The authors reported that TCR beta sequences could predict HLA-A and HLA-B alleles. These predictions were accurate for most subjects in the first cohort.

The sequencing input was PBMCs. The sequence was obtained from a woman aged 25 to 45 in good health and CMV-seropositive.

CDR3 nucleotides: TGTGCCAGCAGTGACAGGGGAATCTATGGCTACACCTTC. Its translation: CASSDRGIYGYTF. The gene calls are TRBV6-1 and TRBJ1-2; D might be TRBD1 (6 bases). The CDR3 consists of 13 residues. Germline V CDR1 and CDR2: MNHNS, SASEGT. Trimming pared 3 bases from V and 4 bases from J, leaving 9 bases between.